The 21 T cell receptor beta chains listed next were all sequenced from one sample in a study of blood T cell repertoires in COVID-19. The table came from immunoSEQ multiplex PCR; TCRdb's copy has only in-frame clones and leaves some out. The sample yields 100,000 to 150,000 clones, 86% seen once. Sequenced input: peripheral blood. These receptor sequences come from a human donor in a cohort sampled during active COVID-19.

The chain employs TRBV11-2 and TRBJ1-1, with 8 bases aligning to TRBD1. Germline V gene lookup returns CDR1 SGHAT and CDR2 FQNNGV. There are 15 residues in the CDR3. With 5 bases clipped from V and 4 bases from J, the junction kept 9 bases outside the gene matches. CDR3 DNA: TGTGCCAGCAGCGGGACCAGGGGGCTAGGCACTGAAGCTTTCTTT. As protein: CASSGTRGLGTEAFF. The whole variable domain, filled in from reference TRBV11-2 and TRBJ1-1, reads EAGVAQSPRYKIIEKRQSVAFWCNPISGHATLYWYQQILGQGPKLLIQFQNNGVVDDSQLPKDRFSAERLKGVDSTLKIQPAKLEDSAVYLCASSGTRGLGTEAFFGQGTRLTVV.

The chain employs TRBV19 and TRBJ1-5, with 12 positions matching TRBD1. Germline CDR1 reads LNHDA; CDR2 reads SQIVND (reference sequence). Trimming at V came to 4 bases and at J to 0 bases, leaving 4 bases not matched to a gene. This CDR3 is built from 17 residues. CDR3 DNA: TGTGCCAGTAGTACGGGACAGGGGGCGCATAGCAATCAGCCCCAGCATTTT. It encodes CASSTGQGAHSNQPQHF.

The chain's CDR3 is CSASPGGGQPQHF. CDR3 DNA: TGCAGTGCTAGTCCGGGAGGAGGTCAGCCCCAGCATTTT. The V call is TRBV20-1, the J call TRBJ1-5, with D unresolved. CDR1 DFQATT and CDR2 SNEGSKA come from the germline V gene (reference sequence). This CDR3 region has 13 residues. Trimming removed 3 bases from V and 6 bases from J, with 12 bases in between.

The chain recombines TRBV30 with TRBJ2-7, with TRBD2 matching 13 bases. J was trimmed by 5 bases and V by 5 bases; bases with no gene match: 12. This CDR3 is 16 amino acids long. Per germline, CDR1 GTSNPN and CDR2 SVGIG (reference sequence). For the CDR3, the DNA is TGTGCCTGGGGTGGACTAGCGGGGGCCTTGAGTAACGAGCAGTACTTC. Its protein is CAWGGLAGALSNEQYF.

This chain uses TRBV18 with TRBJ1-5, with a possible D match to TRBD1 (6 bases). Germline assignment: CDR1 KGHSH and CDR2 LQKENI. The CDR3 has 13 amino acids. V was clipped by 4 bases and J by 6 bases, with 10 bases between them. CDR3 sequence reads: CASSREGVQPQHF. The CDR3, as DNA: TGTGCCAGCTCACGGGAGGGGGTTCAGCCCCAGCATTTT.

This chain uses TRBV6-2 or TRBV6-3 with TRBJ1-1; D call uncertain. V lost 6 bases and J lost 5, with 10 bases in between. The germline V gene has CDR1 MNHEY and CDR2 SVGEGT. The length of the CDR3 is 12 residues. CDR3 sequence reads: CASSRHGTEAFF. CDR3 sequence (DNA): TGTGCCAGCAGCAGACACGGAACTGAAGCTTTCTTT.

In its sample, this clone was seen once. The J gene is TRBJ2-1, the V gene TRBV6-6; TRBD2 agrees at 8 bases. The CDR3 length is 15 residues. Trimming took 5 bases from V and 6 from J; bases not matched to a gene: 9. Germline assignment: CDR1 MNHNY and CDR2 SVGAGI (reference sequence). CDR3 sequence reads: CASSTPLAAVNEQFF. In DNA, the CDR3 is TGTGCCAGCAGTACGCCACTAGCGGCGGTCAATGAGCAGTTCTTC.

The chain carries TRBV5-1 and TRBJ2-1; no definite D call. Per germline, CDR1 SGHRS and CDR2 YFSETQ. The V and J ends lost 0 bases and 4 bases respectively, with 8 bases between them. The CDR3 consists of 14 residues. CDR3 loop: CASSLETAYNEQFF. CDR3 bases: TGCGCCAGCAGCTTGGAAACAGCTTACAATGAGCAGTTCTTC.

Concerning this clone itself: The junction departs from germline at one end; a sequencing error may be responsible. This chain connects TRBV5-1 to TRBJ2-1, with TRBD2 as a possible D gene (6 bases). The CDR3 runs to 15 residues. Germline-derived CDR1 and CDR2 are SGHRS and YFSETQ. Here the CDR3 reads CTSSLHGSAYNEQFF. The CDR3 DNA is TGCACCAGCAGCTTACACGGGAGTGCCTACAATGAGCAGTTCTTC.

Only one count was recorded for this clone. The V gene is TRBV5-4, the J gene TRBJ2-3, with 11 nucleotides matching TRBD2. The germline CDR1 and CDR2 sequences are SGHNT and YYREEE (reference sequence). This CDR3 region has 16 residues. With 4 bases clipped from V and 4 bases from J, the junction kept 8 bases outside the gene matches. The CDR3: CASSISGRGSADTQYF. The DNA of the CDR3 is TGTGCCAGCAGCATTAGCGGGAGGGGAAGTGCAGATACGCAGTATTTT.

The chain recombines TRBV7-3 with TRBJ2-1; 10 nucleotides line up with TRBD2. The CDR3 runs 15 residues. V was clipped by 6 bases and J by 3 bases; unmatched bases: 5. Germline V gene sequence: CDR1 SGHTA, CDR2 FQGTGA. The CDR3 coding sequence is TGTGCCAGCAGGGCAGCGGGAGGGTTCTACAATGAGCAGTTCTTC. Its translation: CASRAAGGFYNEQFF.

The chain recombines TRBV6-5 with TRBJ2-7; D is perhaps TRBD1 (6 bases). V lost 9 bases and J lost 3, with 21 bases in between. This CDR3 region has 15 residues. Germline CDR1 MNHEY, CDR2 SVGAGI. CDR3 sequence reads: CASYAPRTADYEQYF. Here the CDR3 DNA reads TGTGCCAGTTATGCGCCCCGGACAGCAGACTACGAGCAGTACTTC.

The chain combines TRBV5-1 with TRBJ2-1, with TRBD2 matching over 7 bases. V gave up 0 bases and J gave up 6 bases; unmatched junction bases: 6. This CDR3 spans 15 amino acids. From germline, CDR1 is SGHRS and CDR2 YFSETQ. As DNA, the CDR3 is TGCGCCAGCAGCTTGGAATTGGCTAGCGGCAATGAGCAGTTCTTC. Residues: CASSLELASGNEQFF.

The V gene is TRBV10-3, the J gene TRBJ1-1; 7 bases agree with TRBD1. Trimming cost V 6 bases and J 3 bases; bases outside gene matches: 10. This CDR3 comprises 15 residues. CDR1 is ENHRY and CDR2 is SYGVKD in the germline V gene. Here the CDR3 DNA reads TGTGCCATCAGCCATACGACAGGGTACGACACTGAAGCTTTCTTT. Translation gives CAISHTTGYDTEAFF.

This clone came up a few times. This chain links TRBV19 with TRBJ2-1, with TRBD2 matching 13 bases. This CDR3 comprises 15 residues. J gave up 7 bases and V 10 bases, and 10 bases lay outside the gene matches. Germline CDR1 is LNHDA and CDR2 is SQIVND (reference sequence). The CDR3 is CATRPGTSGINEQFF. The CDR3, as DNA: TGTGCCACCAGACCCGGGACTAGCGGGATAAATGAGCAGTTCTTC.

The rearrangement uses TRBV7-2 and TRBJ1-2; possibly TRBD1 for D (5 bases). The germline V and J ends were trimmed by 4 bases and 7 bases, with 13 bases remaining between them. Germline V lookup: CDR1 SGHTA, CDR2 FQGNSA. CDR3 length: 13 residues. In nucleotides, the CDR3 is TGTGCCAGCAGCTCAGAGGGGAGGTTTGGCTACACCTTC. Translating gives CASSSEGRFGYTF. Together with reference TRBV7-2 and TRBJ1-2, the CDR3 gives the full variable domain: GAGVSQSPSNKVTEKGKDVELRCDPISGHTALYWYRQSLGQGLEFLIYFQGNSAPDKSGLPSDRFSAERTGGSVSTLTIQRTQQEDSAVYLCASSSEGRFGYTFGSGTRLTVV.

This chain connects TRBV5-6 to TRBJ2-1; the D gene is possibly TRBD1 (5 bases). The CDR3 runs 14 residues. Trimming took off 4 bases at V and 5 bases at J, with 13 bases between the two ends. The germline V gene has CDR1 SGHDT and CDR2 YYEEEE. The CDR3 DNA follows: TGTGCCAGCAGCACTACAGGTCGCAACAATGAGCAGTTCTTC. Its protein product is CASSTTGRNNEQFF.

This clone was seen more than once but under ten times. Compared with germline, one end of the junction differs, possibly owing to a read error. The chain carries TRBV12-3 or TRBV12-4 and TRBJ2-7, with TRBD1 matching over 7 bases. The CDR3 loop spans 13 amino acids. The DNA of the CDR3 is TGTGCCAGCAGTCTTAGCGACAGGGACGAACAGTACTTC. Translating gives CASSLSDRDEQYF.

This chain links TRBV4-3 with TRBJ2-3; D call uncertain. V was cut by 0 bases and J by 6 bases, with 7 bases left in between. In germline, CDR1 is LGHNA, CDR2 YSLEER. The CDR3 runs to 13 residues. CDR3 coding DNA: TGCGCCAGCAGCCAAGATCTCCCCGATACGCAGTATTTT. This encodes CASSQDLPDTQYF.

J is TRBJ2-4 and V is TRBV6-5; perhaps TRBD2 as D (6 bases). The germline V and J ends were trimmed by 0 bases and 9 bases, with 15 bases remaining between them. The V gene's germline CDR1 is MNHEY and CDR2 SVGAGI. This CDR3 has 15 residues. CDR3 residues: CASSYSTREVAIQYF. In DNA, the CDR3 is TGTGCCAGCAGTTACTCGACCAGGGAGGTGGCCATTCAGTACTTC.

The genes are TRBV29-1 and TRBJ2-4, with a weak D call TRBD1 (8 bases). The germline V gene encodes CDR1 SQVTM and CDR2 ANQGSEA. V lost 4 bases to trimming and J lost 7 bases, with 17 bases between them. This CDR3 is 14 amino acids long. The CDR3 DNA reads TGCAGCGTTGCGACAGGGGAGGGGAGGAACATTCAGTACTTC. This translates into CSVATGEGRNIQYF.